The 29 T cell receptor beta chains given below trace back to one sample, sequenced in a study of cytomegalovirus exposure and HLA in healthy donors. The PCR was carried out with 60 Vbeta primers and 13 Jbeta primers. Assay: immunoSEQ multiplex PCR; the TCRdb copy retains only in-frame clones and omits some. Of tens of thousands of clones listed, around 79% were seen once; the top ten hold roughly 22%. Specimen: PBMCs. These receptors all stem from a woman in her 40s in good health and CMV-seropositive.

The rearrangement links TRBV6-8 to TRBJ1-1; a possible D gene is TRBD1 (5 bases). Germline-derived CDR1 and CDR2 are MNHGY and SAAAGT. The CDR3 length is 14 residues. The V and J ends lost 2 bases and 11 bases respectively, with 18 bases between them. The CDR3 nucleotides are TGTGCCAGCAGTTACCCGACGGTTCAGGGTGACGCTTTCTTT. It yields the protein CASSYPTVQGDAFF.

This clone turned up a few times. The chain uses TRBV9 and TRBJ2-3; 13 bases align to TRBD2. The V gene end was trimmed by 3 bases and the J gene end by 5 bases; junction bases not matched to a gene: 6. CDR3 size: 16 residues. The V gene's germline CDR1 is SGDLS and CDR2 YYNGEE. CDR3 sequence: CASSGTSGSLVDTQYF. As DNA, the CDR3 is TGTGCCAGCAGCGGGACTAGCGGGAGCCTGGTAGATACGCAGTATTTT.

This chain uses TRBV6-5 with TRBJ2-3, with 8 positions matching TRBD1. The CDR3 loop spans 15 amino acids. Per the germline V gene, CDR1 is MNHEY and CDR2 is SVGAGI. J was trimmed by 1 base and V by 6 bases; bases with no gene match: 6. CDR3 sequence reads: CASRRTGSGTDTQYF. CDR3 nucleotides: TGTGCCAGCAGACGGACAGGGTCGGGCACAGATACGCAGTATTTT.

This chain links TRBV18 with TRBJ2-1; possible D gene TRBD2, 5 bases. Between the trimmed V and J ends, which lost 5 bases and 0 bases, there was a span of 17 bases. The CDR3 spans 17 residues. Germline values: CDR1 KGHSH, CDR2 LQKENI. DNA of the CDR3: TGTGCCAGCTCAGCCGGACCTCCGGAGGCCTCCTACAATGAGCAGTTCTTC. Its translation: CASSAGPPEASYNEQFF.

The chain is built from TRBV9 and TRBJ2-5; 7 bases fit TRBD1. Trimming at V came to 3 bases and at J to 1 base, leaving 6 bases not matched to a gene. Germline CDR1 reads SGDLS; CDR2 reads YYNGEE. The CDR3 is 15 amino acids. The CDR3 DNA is TGTGCCAGCAGCGCGATACAGGGGATCCAAGAGACCCAGTACTTC. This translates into CASSAIQGIQETQYF.

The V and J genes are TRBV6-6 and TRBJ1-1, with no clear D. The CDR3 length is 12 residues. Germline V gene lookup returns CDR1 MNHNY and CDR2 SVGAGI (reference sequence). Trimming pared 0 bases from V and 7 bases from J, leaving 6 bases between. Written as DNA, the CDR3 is TGTGCCAGCAGTTACTCTGAGGGTGAAGCTTTCTTT. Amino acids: CASSYSEGEAFF.

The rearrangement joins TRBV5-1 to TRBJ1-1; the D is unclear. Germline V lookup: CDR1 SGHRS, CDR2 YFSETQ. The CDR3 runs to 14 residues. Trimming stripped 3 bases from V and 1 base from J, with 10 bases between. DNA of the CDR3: TGCGCCAGCAGCTACAGTTCAGGGAACACTGAAGCTTTCTTT. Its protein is CASSYSSGNTEAFF.

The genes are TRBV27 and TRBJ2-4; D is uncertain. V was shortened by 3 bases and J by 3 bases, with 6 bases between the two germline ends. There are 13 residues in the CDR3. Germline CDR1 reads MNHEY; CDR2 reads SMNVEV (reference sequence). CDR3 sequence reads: CASSFSGKNIQYF. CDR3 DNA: TGTGCCAGCAGTTTTAGTGGCAAAAACATTCAGTACTTC.

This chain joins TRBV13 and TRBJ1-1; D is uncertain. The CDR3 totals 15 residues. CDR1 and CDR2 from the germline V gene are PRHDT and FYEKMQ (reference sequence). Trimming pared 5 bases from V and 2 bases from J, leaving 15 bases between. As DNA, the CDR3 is TGTGCCAGCAGCCTAAGGACTCGCGGAAACACTGAAGCTTTCTTT. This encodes CASSLRTRGNTEAFF.

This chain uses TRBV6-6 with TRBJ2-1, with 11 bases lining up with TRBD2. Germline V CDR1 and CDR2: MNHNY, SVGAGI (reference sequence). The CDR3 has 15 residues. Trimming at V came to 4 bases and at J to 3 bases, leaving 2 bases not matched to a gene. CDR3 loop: CASSSGLADYNEQFF. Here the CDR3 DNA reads TGTGCCAGCAGTTCGGGACTAGCGGACTACAATGAGCAGTTCTTC.

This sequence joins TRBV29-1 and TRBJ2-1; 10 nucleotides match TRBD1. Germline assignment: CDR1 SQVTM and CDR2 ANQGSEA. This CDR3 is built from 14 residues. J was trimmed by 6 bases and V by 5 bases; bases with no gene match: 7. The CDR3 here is CSVLTTGGSNEQFF. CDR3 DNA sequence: TGCAGCGTTCTCACGACAGGGGGCAGCAATGAGCAGTTCTTC.

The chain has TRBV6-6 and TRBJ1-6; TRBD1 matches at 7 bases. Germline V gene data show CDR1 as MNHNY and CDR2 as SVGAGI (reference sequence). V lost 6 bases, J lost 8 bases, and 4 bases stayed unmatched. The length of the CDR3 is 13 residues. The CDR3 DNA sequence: TGTGCCAGCAGAACCCAGGGGGATTCACCCCTCCACTTT. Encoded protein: CASRTQGDSPLHF.

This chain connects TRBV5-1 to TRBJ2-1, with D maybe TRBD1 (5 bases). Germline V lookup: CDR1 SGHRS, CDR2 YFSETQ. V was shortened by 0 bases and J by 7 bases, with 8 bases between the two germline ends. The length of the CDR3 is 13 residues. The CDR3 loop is CASSLGQPNEQFF. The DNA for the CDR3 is TGCGCCAGCAGCTTGGGACAGCCAAATGAGCAGTTCTTC. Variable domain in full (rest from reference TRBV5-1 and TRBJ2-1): KAGVTQTPRYLIKTRGQQVTLSCSPISGHRSVSWYQQTPGQGLQFLFEYFSETQRNKGNFPGRFSGRQFSNSRSEMNVSTLELGDSALYLCASSLGQPNEQFFGPGTRLTVL.

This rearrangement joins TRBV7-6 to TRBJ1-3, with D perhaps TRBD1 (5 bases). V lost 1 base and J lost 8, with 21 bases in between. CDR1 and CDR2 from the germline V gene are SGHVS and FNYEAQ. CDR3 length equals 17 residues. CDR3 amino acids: CASSLGPTGTLGDTIYF. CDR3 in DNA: TGTGCCAGCAGCTTAGGACCTACCGGGACTTTAGGAGACACCATATATTTT. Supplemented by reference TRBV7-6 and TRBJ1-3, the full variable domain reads GAGVSQSPRYKVTKRGQDVALRCDPISGHVSLYWYRQALGQGPEFLTYFNYEAQQDKSGLPNDRFSAERPEGSISTLTIQRTEQRDSAMYRCASSLGPTGTLGDTIYFGEGSWLTVV.

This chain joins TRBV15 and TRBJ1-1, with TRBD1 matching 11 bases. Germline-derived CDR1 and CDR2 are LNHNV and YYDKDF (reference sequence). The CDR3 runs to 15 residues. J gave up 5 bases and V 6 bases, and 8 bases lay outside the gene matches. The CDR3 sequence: CATRRTGGMGTEAFF. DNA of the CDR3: TGTGCCACCAGGAGGACAGGGGGCATGGGGACTGAAGCTTTCTTT.

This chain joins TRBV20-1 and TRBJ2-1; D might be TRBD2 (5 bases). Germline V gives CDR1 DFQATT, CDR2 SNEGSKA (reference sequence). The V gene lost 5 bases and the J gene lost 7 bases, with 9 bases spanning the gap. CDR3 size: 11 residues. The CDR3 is CSAGRANEQFF. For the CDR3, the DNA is TGCAGTGCTGGGAGAGCTAATGAGCAGTTCTTC.

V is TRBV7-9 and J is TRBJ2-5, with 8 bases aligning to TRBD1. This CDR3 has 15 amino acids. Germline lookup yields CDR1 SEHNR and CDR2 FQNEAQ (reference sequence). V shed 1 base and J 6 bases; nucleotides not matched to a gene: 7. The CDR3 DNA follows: TGTGCCAGCAGCTTAGGGACAGGGATATTCCAGACCCAGTACTTC. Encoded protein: CASSLGTGIFQTQYF. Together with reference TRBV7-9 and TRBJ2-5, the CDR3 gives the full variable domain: DTGVSQNPRHKITKRGQNVTFRCDPISEHNRLYWYRQTLGQGPEFLTYFQNEAQLEKSRLLSDRFSAERPKGSFSTLEIQRTEQGDSAMYLCASSLGTGIFQTQYFGPGTRLLVL.

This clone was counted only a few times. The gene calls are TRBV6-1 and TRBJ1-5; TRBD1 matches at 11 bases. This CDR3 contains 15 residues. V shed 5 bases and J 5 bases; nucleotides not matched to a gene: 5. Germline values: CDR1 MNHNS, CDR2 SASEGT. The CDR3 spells CASSWTGGFDQPQHF. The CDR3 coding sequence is TGTGCCAGCAGTTGGACAGGGGGCTTCGATCAGCCCCAGCATTTT.

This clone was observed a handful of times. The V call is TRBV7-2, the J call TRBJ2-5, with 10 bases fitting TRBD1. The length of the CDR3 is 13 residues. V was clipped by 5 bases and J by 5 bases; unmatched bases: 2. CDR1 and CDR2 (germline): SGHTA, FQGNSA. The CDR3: CASSGGQGETQYF. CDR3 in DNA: TGTGCCAGCAGCGGGGGACAGGGGGAGACCCAGTACTTC.

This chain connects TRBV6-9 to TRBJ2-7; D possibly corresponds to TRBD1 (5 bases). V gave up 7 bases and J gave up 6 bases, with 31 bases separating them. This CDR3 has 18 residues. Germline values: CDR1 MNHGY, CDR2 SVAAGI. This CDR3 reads CASNHVAGPGLPDCEQYF. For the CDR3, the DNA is TGTGCCAGCAACCACGTGGCAGGGCCAGGTTTACCCGACTGCGAGCAGTACTTC.

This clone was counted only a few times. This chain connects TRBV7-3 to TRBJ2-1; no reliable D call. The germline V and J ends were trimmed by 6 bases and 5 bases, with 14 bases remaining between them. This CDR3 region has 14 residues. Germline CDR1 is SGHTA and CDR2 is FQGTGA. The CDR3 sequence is CASRPNEVNNEQFF. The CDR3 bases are TGTGCCAGCAGACCCAACGAGGTCAACAATGAGCAGTTCTTC.

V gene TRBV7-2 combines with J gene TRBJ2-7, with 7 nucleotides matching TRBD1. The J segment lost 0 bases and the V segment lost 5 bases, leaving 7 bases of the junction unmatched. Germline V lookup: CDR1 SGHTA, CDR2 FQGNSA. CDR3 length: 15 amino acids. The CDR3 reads CASSPGGQVSYEQYF. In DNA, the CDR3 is TGTGCCAGCAGCCCAGGCGGACAGGTCTCCTACGAGCAGTACTTC.

DNA of the CDR3: TGTGCCAGCAGGTGGACAGGGGGCGTTTCGGGGGAGCTGTTTTTT. It encodes CASRWTGGVSGELFF. The chain employs TRBV6-5 and TRBJ2-2, with 11 bases fitting TRBD1. The trim removed 6 bases at V and 8 bases at J, leaving 8 bases unmatched. There are 15 residues in the CDR3. Germline values: CDR1 MNHEY, CDR2 SVGAGI.

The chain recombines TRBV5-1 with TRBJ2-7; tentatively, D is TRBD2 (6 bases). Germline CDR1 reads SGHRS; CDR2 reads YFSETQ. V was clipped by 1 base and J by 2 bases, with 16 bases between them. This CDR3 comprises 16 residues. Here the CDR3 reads CASSLYLEGGTYEQYF. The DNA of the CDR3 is TGCGCCAGCAGCTTGTATTTAGAGGGAGGCACCTACGAGCAGTACTTC.

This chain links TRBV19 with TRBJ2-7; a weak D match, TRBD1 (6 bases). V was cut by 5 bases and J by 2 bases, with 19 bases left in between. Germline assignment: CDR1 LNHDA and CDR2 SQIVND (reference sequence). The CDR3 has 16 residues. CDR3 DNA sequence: TGTGCCAGTAGTCTCGACCGCGTTACAGGGACCTACGAGCAGTACTTC. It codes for CASSLDRVTGTYEQYF.

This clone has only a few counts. The CDR3 nucleotides read TGTGCCAGTACCGGGGGACAGGGGGTGAGCAATCAGCCCCAGCATTTT. It yields the protein CASTGGQGVSNQPQHF. The chain couples TRBV19 to TRBJ1-5; 11 nucleotides align to TRBD1. Germline trimming cut 7 bases from V and 1 base from J; bases unmatched to any gene: 6. Germline assignment: CDR1 LNHDA and CDR2 SQIVND (reference sequence). This CDR3 has 16 residues.

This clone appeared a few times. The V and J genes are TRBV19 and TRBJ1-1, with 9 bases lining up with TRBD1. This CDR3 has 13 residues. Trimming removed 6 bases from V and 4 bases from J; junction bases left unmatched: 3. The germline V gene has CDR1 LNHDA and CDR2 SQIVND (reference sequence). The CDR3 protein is CASRLTGGTEAFF. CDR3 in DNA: TGTGCCAGTAGGTTGACAGGGGGCACTGAAGCTTTCTTT.

The CDR3 DNA reads as TGCGCCAGCAGCTTGGCAGGCTCTAGCAATCAGCCCCAGCATTTT. The encoded protein is CASSLAGSSNQPQHF. This chain joins TRBV5-1 and TRBJ1-5; D unresolved. Deletions cut 0 bases from V and 0 bases from J, with 7 bases between. The germline V gene encodes CDR1 SGHRS and CDR2 YFSETQ. The CDR3 totals 15 residues.

DNA for the CDR3: TGTGCCAGTAGCCGAGCGGAGGCTAACTATGGCTACACCTTC. It is translated as CASSRAEANYGYTF. V and J are TRBV19 and TRBJ1-2; D unclear. The V end was cut by 6 bases, the J end by 0 bases, with 11 bases between. This CDR3 is built from 14 residues. Per the germline V gene, CDR1 is LNHDA and CDR2 is SQIVND (reference sequence).